These T cell receptor beta chains were read from a single sample in a study of blood T cell repertoires in COVID-19. Here immunoSEQ multiplex PCR was the method, and the copy in TCRdb shows in-frame clones only, minus some. In the table there are 220,000 or so clones, around 87% of which are singletons. Specimen: peripheral blood. The receptors were sampled from a woman aged 45-65 years with COVID-19, enrolled during active disease. CDR3s include the opening cysteine and the closing phenylalanine or tryptophan. The D gene is left open where the match is weak. Where a row states a size, it is once, few, many or the class of an expanded clone; other rows omit it.

d_gene,abundance,j_gene,v_gene,CDR3nt,CDR3aa
TRBD2,NA,TRBJ2-3,TRBV11-3,TGTGCCAGCAGCGTCGGACTAGCGGGGCTTAGCACAGATACGCAGTATTTT,CASSVGLAGLSTDTQYF
TRBD1,NA,TRBJ2-7,TRBV9,TGTGCCAGCAGCGTAACCCCGGGACAGGGTTACGAGCAGTACTTC,CASSVTPGQGYEQYF
NA,NA,TRBJ2-3,TRBV18,TGTGCCAGCTCACCAAATTGGCAGGGTATGGATACGCAGTATTTT,CASSPNWQGMDTQYF
NA,NA,TRBJ1-2,TRBV3-1/TRBV3-2,TGTGCCAGCAGCCAAGATTCTACAGCCTTCTATGGCTACACCTTC,CASSQDSTAFYGYTF
NA,once,TRBJ2-1,TRBV5-4,TGTGCCAGCAGCCCGGGGACATCGGAGCAGTTCTTC,CASSPGTSEQFF
NA,NA,TRBJ1-1,TRBV19,TGTGCCAGTAGGCCGGGGATGATGAACACTGAAGCTTTCTTT,CASRPGMMNTEAFF
TRBD1,NA,TRBJ1-5,TRBV24-1,TGTGCCACCAGTGATCGGACAGGGCCCAATCAGCCCCAGCATTTT,CATSDRTGPNQPQHF
NA,many,TRBJ1-2,TRBV3-1/TRBV3-2,TGTGCCAGCAGCCACAGGGCTAACTATGGCTACACCTTC,CASSHRANYGYTF
TRBD2,NA,TRBJ2-1,TRBV5-1,TGCGCCAGCAGCTTTAGCGGGGGGGAGAGCTCCTACAATGAGCAGTTCTTC,CASSFSGGESSYNEQFF
TRBD2,NA,TRBJ2-1,TRBV19,TGTGCCAGTAGTATGTTGGGACTAGCGGGGGGGCATGAGCAGTTCTTC,CASSMLGLAGGHEQFF
NA,NA,TRBJ2-3,TRBV10-3,TGTGCCATCAATGGAGACAGGACAGGCACAGATACGCAGTATTTT,CAINGDRTGTDTQYF
NA,NA,TRBJ2-3,TRBV19,TGTGCCAGTAGCCCCCGGATGGGGGGAAGGCGGACAGATACGCAGTATTTT,CASSPRMGGRRTDTQYF
NA,NA,TRBJ2-2,TRBV3-1/TRBV3-2,TGTGCCAGCAGCCAAAGCGGCCGTACCGGGGAGCTGTTTTTT,CASSQSGRTGELFF
NA,once,TRBJ2-2,TRBV3-1/TRBV3-2,TGTGCCAGCAGCCAAGGCAGGAACACCGGGGAGCTGTTTTTT,CASSQGRNTGELFF
NA,NA,TRBJ2-3,TRBV4-2,TGTGCCAGCAGCCAAGATCAGGGGGGCTCTGGAGATACGCAGTATTTT,CASSQDQGGSGDTQYF
NA,NA,TRBJ2-1,TRBV12-5,TGTGCTAGTGGTTTTGTGAGGGTGGGAAACAATGAGCAGTTCTTC,CASGFVRVGNNEQFF
NA,NA,TRBJ2-7,TRBV5-1,TGCGCCAGCAGGGCAGGAAACCTCTACGAGCAGTACTTC,CASRAGNLYEQYF
TRBD2,NA,TRBJ2-3,TRBV7-6,TGTGCCAGCAGCCAGGGACTAGCGGGGGCCGGGGGCACAGATACGCAGTATTTT,CASSQGLAGAGGTDTQYF
TRBD1,NA,TRBJ2-1,TRBV5-5,TGTGCCAGCAGCCCCTACAGGGGAAGCGATGAGCAGTTCTTC,CASSPYRGSDEQFF
TRBD1,NA,TRBJ1-1,TRBV5-5,TGTGCCAGCAGCTTGGGGCCCCACGACAGGGGGCGGCAATTTGGTTTCTTT,CASSLGPHDRGRQFGFF
TRBD1,NA,TRBJ1-2,TRBV19,TGTGCCAGTAGTATGGGGACAGGGGCGGCTGGCTACACCTTC,CASSMGTGAAGYTF
NA,few,TRBJ1-5,TRBV4-2,TGTGCCAGCAGCGGGTCAGGCCTAAATCAGCCCCAGCATTTT,CASSGSGLNQPQHF
NA,once,TRBJ2-2,TRBV6-2/TRBV6-3,TGTGCCAGCAGTTACTACACAGCGGGCGCCGGGGAGCTGTTTTTT,CASSYYTAGAGELFF
NA,NA,TRBJ1-3,TRBV10-3,TGTGCCATCAGCGTGACAGACACCATATATTTT,CAISVTDTIYF
NA,NA,TRBJ2-2,TRBV19,TGTGCCAGTAGAAGGGACTCTAACACCGGGGAGCTGTTTTTT,CASRRDSNTGELFF
NA,NA,TRBJ2-2,TRBV24-1,TGTGCCACCAGTGATCCGGTATACGCGAACACCGGGGAGCTGTTTTTT,CATSDPVYANTGELFF
TRBD1,NA,TRBJ1-1,TRBV4-1,TGCGCCAGCAGCCACCGGACAGGGTTGAACACTGAAGCTTTCTTT,CASSHRTGLNTEAFF
TRBD1,NA,TRBJ1-3,TRBV19,TGTGCCAGTAGTCCTGACAGGGGAGCTGGAAACACCATATATTTT,CASSPDRGAGNTIYF
TRBD1,few,TRBJ2-1,TRBV15,TGTGCCACCAGCCAGAGAATTCCGGGACAGGGGGCGGATGAGCAGTTCTTC,CATSQRIPGQGADEQFF
TRBD1,NA,TRBJ1-2,TRBV19,TGTGCCAGTAGGGCCCTCGGTCGAGACGCCCAGGGGGCCTACACCTTC,CASRALGRDAQGAYTF
NA,NA,TRBJ2-2,TRBV27,TGTGCCAGCAGTTTAGCGGCAGGGCCCACCGGGGAGCTGTTTTTT,CASSLAAGPTGELFF
NA,NA,TRBJ2-7,TRBV4-1,TGCGCCAGCAGCCCTTCAGACAGCCCATCCTACGAGCAGTACTTC,CASSPSDSPSYEQYF
NA,NA,TRBJ1-4,TRBV21-1,TGTGCCAACAGACACAAACTGTTTTTT,CANRHKLFF
TRBD2,NA,TRBJ2-3,TRBV24-1,TGTGCCACCAGTGAACCAACTAGCGGGGGGCCAGATACGCAGTATTTT,CATSEPTSGGPDTQYF
NA,NA,TRBJ2-1,TRBV18,TGTGCCAGCTCACTCGACAACAATGAGCAGTTCTTC,CASSLDNNEQFF
TRBD1,NA,TRBJ1-6,TRBV7-2,TGTGCCAGCAGCTTATTTGGGCCCCTTGGGACAGACTATAATTCACCCCTCCACTTT,CASSLFGPLGTDYNSPLHF
NA,few,TRBJ2-4,TRBV11-3,TGTGCCAGCAGCCCAGGGGGGTCTAAAAACATTCAGTACTTC,CASSPGGSKNIQYF
NA,NA,TRBJ2-3,TRBV10-3,TGTGCCATCAGTGATTCCCTAGCTGTAACAGATACGCAGTATTTT,CAISDSLAVTDTQYF
TRBD2,NA,TRBJ2-1,TRBV6-4,TGTGCCAGCAGTGACTCGTTGCGGGGGGGGCACAATGAGCAGTTCTTC,CASSDSLRGGHNEQFF
NA,NA,TRBJ1-2,TRBV4-1,TGCGCCAGCAGCCAAGAAACAGGGACCTATGGCTACACCTTC,CASSQETGTYGYTF
TRBD1,NA,TRBJ1-4,TRBV5-4,TGTGCCAGCAGCTCAAACAGGGGGGGCTATGAAAAACTGTTTTTT,CASSSNRGGYEKLFF
TRBD1,NA,TRBJ2-6,TRBV28,TGTGCCAGCAGTCCAGGGGGCGCTGGGGCCAACGTCCTGACTTTC,CASSPGGAGANVLTF
TRBD1,NA,TRBJ1-1,TRBV27,TGTGCCAGCCGATCCATCGGCGACAGGGGACGAACTGAAGCTTTCTTT,CASRSIGDRGRTEAFF
TRBD1,NA,TRBJ2-7,TRBV5-1,TGCGCCAGCAGCTTGTATCAGGGGGCACCGGGCTACGAGCAGTACTTC,CASSLYQGAPGYEQYF
NA,NA,TRBJ2-2,TRBV7-2,TGTGCCAGCAGACCGGACGGGGGTACCGGGGAGCTGTTTTTT,CASRPDGGTGELFF
TRBD2,NA,TRBJ2-2,TRBV11-2,TGTGCCAGCAGCTACGGGGGGTATAACACCGGGGAGCTGTTTTTT,CASSYGGYNTGELFF
NA,NA,TRBJ2-7,TRBV27,TGTGCCAGCAGGCAAGGGGCAGGGCACTACGAGCAGTACTTC,CASRQGAGHYEQYF
NA,NA,TRBJ2-2,TRBV5-4,TGTGCCAGCAGCGTCTTCCTTGGGGCCCGTTCGAACACCGGGGAGCTGTTTTTT,CASSVFLGARSNTGELFF
TRBD1,NA,TRBJ1-2,TRBV10-2,TGCGCCAGCAGTCCCAGACAGGGGACCAGCTATGGCTACACCTTC,CASSPRQGTSYGYTF
NA,NA,TRBJ2-5,TRBV6-1,TGTGCCAGCAGTGAAGCGGGGAGCAGGGAGACCCAGTACTTC,CASSEAGSRETQYF
NA,NA,TRBJ1-1,TRBV30,TGTGCCTGGGGGAGGGTGGGGACATCGAACACTGAAGCTTTCTTT,CAWGRVGTSNTEAFF
NA,few,TRBJ1-2,TRBV6-5,TGTGCCAGCAGTTACACAAGGGAGACTGGCTACACCTTC,CASSYTRETGYTF
NA,few,TRBJ2-1,TRBV9,TGTGCCAGCAGCGTAGGCTTAGCTTCTAGTGAGCAGTTCTTC,CASSVGLASSEQFF
TRBD2,NA,TRBJ2-7,TRBV7-9,TGTGCCGCGGGGGGTACATCCTACGAGCAGTACTTC,CAAGGTSYEQYF